This record covers a single TCR beta chain. Its target is unknown. These data belong to a study of shared clonotypes between healthy human individuals. This table comes from immunoSEQ multiplex PCR, and its TCRdb copy is limited to in-frame clones, with some not included. The top ten clones hold 0.055% to 0.075% of a sample with under 550,000 clones, around 96% of them seen once. The CDR3 totals 14 residues. From germline, CDR1 is SGHRS and CDR2 YFSETQ. With 2 bases removed from V and 7 bases from J, the gap between germline ends came to 15 bases. Study findings and constraints: Blood alone was sampled, and tissue repertoires likely differ. It was expected that sequencing depth would affect clonotype sharing among donors.

This clonotype was obtained from a woman in her thirties in good health. The J gene is TRBJ2-5, the V gene TRBV5-1; D is ambiguous. The sample taken for sequencing was naive CD4+ T cells sorted from blood. The subset is: CD45RA+ positively selected. CDR3 nucleotide sequence: TGCGCCAGCAGCTTACGACACCTGGCAGGGACCCAGTACTTC. It codes for CASSLRHLAGTQYF.